The 13 T cell receptor beta chains listed next were all sequenced from one sample in a study of control samples from healthy donors and cancer patients. Sequencing used immunoSEQ multiplex PCR; TCRdb keeps in-frame clones, though not all of them. In the table there are about 98,000 clones, roughly 78% of which are singletons. The sample consisted of blood. The receptors stem from a man between 60 and 75 years old in good health.

The CDR3 reads CASSLANQGLSYEQYF. For the CDR3, the DNA is TGTGCCAGCAGCTTGGCCAATCAGGGGCTCTCCTACGAGCAGTACTTC. The chain links TRBV5-8 to TRBJ2-7, with TRBD1 as a possible D gene (6 bases). Germline V gene lookup returns CDR1 SGHTS and CDR2 YDEGEE. The V gene lost 0 bases and the J gene lost 0 bases, with 13 bases spanning the gap. CDR3 length: 16 residues.

The chain couples TRBV4-1 to TRBJ2-1; TRBD2 matches 13 bases. Germline loops: CDR1 MGHRA, CDR2 YSYEKL. This CDR3 has 17 residues. J lost 2 bases, V lost 3 bases, and 4 bases had no gene match. The CDR3 nucleotides read TGCGCCAGCAGCCACAGAGGGACTAGCGGGGCCTACAATGAGCAGTTCTTC. Amino acid sequence: CASSHRGTSGAYNEQFF.

This clone has a handful of counts. V usage is TRBV5-4 and J usage is TRBJ2-2, with D hard to call. Between the trimmed V and J ends, which lost 0 bases and 1 base, there was a span of 7 bases. The germline V gene has CDR1 SGHNT and CDR2 YYREEE (reference sequence). The CDR3 totals 15 residues. The chain's CDR3 is CASSLVARNTGELFF. The CDR3, as DNA: TGTGCCAGCAGCTTGGTTGCCAGGAACACCGGGGAGCTGTTTTTT.

The chain recombines TRBV29-1 with TRBJ1-5; 7 bases align to TRBD1. From germline, CDR1 is SQVTM and CDR2 ANQGSEA. Unmatched junction bases numbered 1, after V lost 2 bases and J lost 3 bases. This CDR3 region has 13 residues. CDR3 in DNA: TGCAGCGTTGAACAGGGGGACAATCAGCCCCAGCATTTT. It yields the protein CSVEQGDNQPQHF.

This sequence joins TRBV6-5 and TRBJ1-1; D unresolved. V lost 0 bases to trimming and J lost 0 bases, with 11 bases between them. Per germline, CDR1 MNHEY and CDR2 SVGAGI. This CDR3 has 16 residues. CDR3 DNA: TGTGCCAGCAGTTACTCGAGGGCGGTACTGAACACTGAAGCTTTCTTT. It specifies CASSYSRAVLNTEAFF.

This clone appeared a single time. V is TRBV5-6 and J is TRBJ2-5, with a weak D call TRBD2 (5 bases). There are 14 residues in the CDR3. The germline V gene has CDR1 SGHDT and CDR2 YYEEEE. V was shortened by 4 bases and J by 2 bases, with 12 bases between the two germline ends. The CDR3 region is CASSRERIQETQYF. CDR3 sequence (DNA): TGTGCCAGCAGCAGAGAGCGGATACAAGAGACCCAGTACTTC.

This clone showed up just a few times. V is TRBV9 and J is TRBJ2-2; D ambiguous. Deletions cut 4 bases from V and 4 bases from J, with 2 bases between. The CDR3 runs 11 residues. CDR1 is SGDLS, CDR2 YYNGEE, per germline. This CDR3 is CASSTTGELFF. As DNA, the CDR3 is TGTGCCAGCAGCACCACCGGGGAGCTGTTTTTT.

Only a few counts were recorded for this clone. V gene TRBV23-1 combines with J gene TRBJ1-5; D is possibly TRBD1 (5 bases). TRBV23-1 is flagged as an ORF with uncertain function. Trimming pared 1 base from V and 7 bases from J, leaving 11 bases between. The CDR3 covers 14 residues. The CDR3 loop reads CASSQFIWGQPQHF. The CDR3 nucleotides are TGCGCCAGCAGTCAATTCATATGGGGGCAGCCCCAGCATTTT.

This clone showed up just once. This chain connects TRBV29-1 to TRBJ2-3, with D tentatively TRBD1 (5 bases). V lost 7 bases and J 0 bases, leaving 14 bases between the germline ends. CDR3 length equals 14 residues. Germline CDR1 reads SQVTM; CDR2 reads ANQGSEA. CDR3 residues: CSGTTGYSTDTQYF. The CDR3 nucleotides read TGCAGCGGAACCACAGGCTATAGCACAGATACGCAGTATTTT.

The chain recombines TRBV1 with TRBJ2-5; TRBD2 is the table's D call, not checked against the DNA. TRBV1 is deemed a pseudogene. The CDR3 runs 17 residues. DNA of the CDR3: TGCACCAGCAGCCAAGAGCCAGCGGGGGGGGCTCAAGAGACCCAGTACTTC. It translates to CTSSQEPAGGAQETQYF.

V and J are TRBV4-2 and TRBJ1-3, with TRBD1 identical over 9 bases. The CDR3 totals 15 residues. Germline V gene sequence: CDR1 LGHNA, CDR2 YNFKEQ. Losses at the gene ends were 3 bases for V and 4 bases for J; bases not matched to a gene: 4. In DNA, the CDR3 is TGTGCCAGCAGCCAGCCCGGGACAGGGGGAAACACCATATATTTT. This codes for CASSQPGTGGNTIYF.

This chain links TRBV7-9 with TRBJ2-3, with D unclear. The CDR3 sequence is 14 residues long. Germline-derived CDR1 and CDR2 are SEHNR and FQNEAQ (reference sequence). Trimming stripped 3 bases from V and 3 bases from J, with 10 bases between. The CDR3 coding sequence is TGTGCCAGCAGCTTCGGGTCAGGAACAGATACGCAGTATTTT. Its translation is CASSFGSGTDTQYF.

Concerning this clone: The junction departs from germline at one end; a sequencing error may be responsible. The J gene is TRBJ2-3, the V gene TRBV11-2; D unresolved. CDR3 length: 13 amino acids. Germline V CDR1 and CDR2: SGHAT, FQNNGV. The CDR3 nucleotides read TGTGCCAGCAGCCTAGAGAGTTCAGATACGCAGTATTTT. Protein: CASSLESSDTQYF. The variable domain in full, completed from reference TRBV11-2 and TRBJ2-3, reads EAGVAQSPRYKIIEKRQSVAFWCNPISGHATLYWYQQILGQGPKLLIQFQNNGVVDDSQLPKDRFSAERLKGVDSTLKIQPAKLEDSAVYLCASSLESSDTQYFGPGTRLTVL.